Shown below are 25 T cell receptor beta chains from a single sample sequenced in a study of control samples from healthy donors and cancer patients. This table comes from immunoSEQ multiplex PCR, and its TCRdb copy is limited to in-frame clones, with some not included. The sample carries about 140,000 clones, roughly 94% recorded once. Specimen: blood. These TCRs come from a man aged 35 to 55 in good health.

The V and J genes are TRBV4-2 and TRBJ1-1; D remains ambiguous. V was clipped by 4 bases and J by 3 bases, with 18 bases between them. The CDR3 covers 16 residues. Germline assignment: CDR1 LGHNA and CDR2 YNFKEQ. CDR3 nucleotide sequence: TGTGCCAGCAGCCCTTCCCCCAACCCGGTCGACACTGAAGCTTTCTTT. This sequence encodes CASSPSPNPVDTEAFF.

The rearrangement joins TRBV5-6 to TRBJ2-2; no firm D call. Germline-derived CDR1 and CDR2 are SGHDT and YYEEEE. The CDR3 sequence is 14 residues long. V was trimmed by 0 bases and J by 1 base, leaving 4 bases between them. The DNA of the CDR3 is TGTGCCAGCAGCTTGGAAATGAACACCGGGGAGCTGTTTTTT. Amino acid sequence: CASSLEMNTGELFF. Full variable domain (outside the CDR3, taken from reference TRBV5-6 and TRBJ2-2): DAGVTQSPTHLIKTRGQQVTLRCSPKSGHDTVSWYQQALGQGPQFIFQYYEEEERQRGNFPDRFSGHQFPNYSSELNVNALLLGDSALYLCASSLEMNTGELFFGEGSRLTVL.

The V gene is TRBV5-8, the J gene TRBJ2-2, with 11 bases fitting TRBD2. Germline trimming cut 1 base from V and 2 bases from J; bases unmatched to any gene: 4. Germline CDR1 is SGHTS and CDR2 is YDEGEE. The CDR3 runs 17 residues. The CDR3 nucleotides are TGTGCCAGCAGCTTGCGTAGCGGGGGGGCTAACACCGGGGAGCTGTTTTTT. Residues: CASSLRSGGANTGELFF.

This chain joins TRBV27 and TRBJ2-5; 9 bases fit TRBD2. The CDR3 totals 16 residues. Germline-derived CDR1 and CDR2 are MNHEY and SMNVEV (reference sequence). The trim removed 1 base at V and 0 bases at J, leaving 3 bases unmatched. The CDR3, as DNA: TGTGCCAGCAGTTTATGGGCGGGAGGGTACCAAGAGACCCAGTACTTC. This sequence encodes CASSLWAGGYQETQYF.

The chain has TRBV6-6 and TRBJ2-3, with TRBD2 matching 10 bases. J lost 2 bases, V lost 4 bases, and 3 bases had no gene match. The CDR3 runs 15 residues. Germline V gene data show CDR1 as MNHNY and CDR2 as SVGAGI (reference sequence). The CDR3 DNA reads TGTGCCAGCAGTTTAGCGGGGGGCAACACAGATACGCAGTATTTT. Translated: CASSLAGGNTDTQYF.

This chain links TRBV7-9 with TRBJ1-5, with D maybe TRBD1 (5 bases). This CDR3 has 13 amino acids. Germline loops: CDR1 SEHNR, CDR2 FQNEAQ (reference sequence). V was shortened by 5 bases and J by 3 bases, with 8 bases between the two germline ends. The CDR3 region has the DNA TGTGCCAGCAGCCCACAGGTCAATCAGCCCCAGCATTTT. It yields the protein CASSPQVNQPQHF.

This sequence joins TRBV5-1 and TRBJ1-1; D call uncertain. Trimming took 3 bases from V and 1 from J, leaving 13 bases between them. CDR1 is SGHRS and CDR2 is YFSETQ in the germline V gene. This CDR3 region has 15 residues. In nucleotides, the CDR3 is TGCGCCAGCAGCTCCCCTGACAAGGGGAACACTGAAGCTTTCTTT. Its translation: CASSSPDKGNTEAFF.

The count of this clone is one. V and J are TRBV6-5 and TRBJ2-7; maybe TRBD1 (6 bases). The CDR3 has 14 residues. The V and J ends lost 4 bases and 0 bases respectively, with 10 bases between them. Germline V gene sequence: CDR1 MNHEY, CDR2 SVGAGI. CDR3 coding DNA: TGTGCCAGCAGTTCGGGACATCACTCCTACGAGCAGTACTTC. Its translation is CASSSGHHSYEQYF.

The V gene is TRBV5-1, the J gene TRBJ2-7, with D possibly TRBD1 on 6 matching bases. Germline values: CDR1 SGHRS, CDR2 YFSETQ. This CDR3 is built from 18 residues. Trimming took 0 bases from V and 4 from J, leaving 23 bases between them. CDR3 region: CASSLAPRQELAFYEQYF. CDR3 sequence (DNA): TGCGCCAGCAGCTTGGCCCCTCGACAGGAATTGGCCTTTTACGAGCAGTACTTC.

The rearrangement joins TRBV27 to TRBJ1-5; D ambiguous. Germline V lookup: CDR1 MNHEY, CDR2 SMNVEV (reference sequence). V lost 3 bases, J lost 3 bases, and 3 bases lay in between. The CDR3 has 12 amino acids. The CDR3 nucleotides are TGTGCCAGCAGTTTTGTCAATCAGCCCCAGCATTTT. Protein sequence: CASSFVNQPQHF.

The gene calls are TRBV10-1 and TRBJ2-2; D might be TRBD2 (5 bases). Germline V gene data show CDR1 as WNHNN and CDR2 as SYGVQD (reference sequence). Deletions cut 9 bases from V and 5 bases from J, with 16 bases between. The CDR3 length is 14 residues. In DNA form, the CDR3 reads TGCGCCAGTGGTGGTGCAGCGGAGACCGGGGAGCTGTTTTTT. It specifies CASGGAAETGELFF.

This rearrangement joins TRBV4-2 to TRBJ2-3, with 9 bases aligning to TRBD2. The J segment lost 4 bases and the V segment lost 1 base, leaving 12 bases of the junction unmatched. CDR3 length: 18 residues. Germline V CDR1 and CDR2: LGHNA, YNFKEQ. Here the CDR3 reads CASSQAGGSGGIPDTQYF. The CDR3 coding sequence is TGTGCCAGCAGCCAAGCTGGAGGAAGCGGGGGGATCCCAGATACGCAGTATTTT.

In its sample, this clone was seen once. The DNA of the CDR3 is TGTGCCAGCAGGTCCGACAGGGGTGAGCAGTACTTC. It translates to CASRSDRGEQYF. This chain links TRBV7-9 with TRBJ2-7; TRBD1 agrees at 8 bases. The V segment lost 6 bases and the J segment 7 bases; nucleotides outside the gene matches: 5. CDR1 is SEHNR and CDR2 is FQNEAQ in the germline V gene (reference sequence). This CDR3 spans 12 amino acids.

The V gene is TRBV20-1, the J gene TRBJ1-1, with D uncertain. The CDR3 totals 13 residues. The V gene lost 3 bases and the J gene lost 2 bases, with 10 bases spanning the gap. The germline gives CDR1 DFQATT, CDR2 SNEGSKA (reference sequence). The CDR3: CSASLLVNTEAFF. CDR3 DNA sequence: TGCAGTGCTAGTTTACTGGTTAACACTGAAGCTTTCTTT.

This rearrangement joins TRBV5-6 to TRBJ1-1; a possible D gene is TRBD1 (5 bases). This CDR3 has 15 residues. The germline V and J ends were trimmed by 4 bases and 1 base, with 14 bases remaining between them. Germline V gene lookup returns CDR1 SGHDT and CDR2 YYEEEE. The CDR3 loop reads CASSLGAPRNTEAFF. The CDR3 DNA is TGTGCCAGCAGCCTAGGGGCCCCTCGGAACACTGAAGCTTTCTTT.

The chain has TRBV9 and TRBJ1-3; D unresolved. The V end was cut by 4 bases, the J end by 0 bases, with 14 bases between. The germline gives CDR1 SGDLS, CDR2 YYNGEE. This CDR3 has 16 amino acids. The CDR3 here is CASSLGPQSSGNTIYF. CDR3 nucleotide sequence: TGTGCCAGCAGCTTAGGACCGCAGAGCTCTGGAAACACCATATATTTT.

The V call is TRBV6-5, the J call TRBJ1-1; 8 bases align to TRBD1. Germline V gene data show CDR1 as MNHEY and CDR2 as SVGAGI. V lost 1 base and J lost 7; bases outside the gene matches: 11. The CDR3 totals 16 residues. CDR3 nucleotides: TGTGCCAGCAGTTACTTAGGGAAAACAGGGGGGGATGAAGCTTTCTTT. The encoded protein is CASSYLGKTGGDEAFF.

This chain uses TRBV25-1 with TRBJ1-1; D is unresolved. Trimming shortened V by 6 bases and J by 4 bases, and 12 bases separated the two germline ends. The CDR3 consists of 13 residues. Germline V gives CDR1 MGHDK, CDR2 SYGVNS. The chain's CDR3 is CASRPSGGTEAFF. The CDR3 coding sequence is TGTGCCAGCAGGCCAAGCGGTGGCACTGAAGCTTTCTTT.

V and J are TRBV28 and TRBJ2-1; TRBD1 agrees at 8 bases. This CDR3 is built from 15 residues. The trim removed 2 bases at V and 4 bases at J, leaving 4 bases unmatched. Germline values: CDR1 MDHEN, CDR2 SYDVKM. DNA of the CDR3: TGTGCCAGCAGTTTACAGGGGGCGAGTTACAATGAGCAGTTCTTC. Amino acid sequence: CASSLQGASYNEQFF. Full variable domain (rest looked up from reference TRBV28 and TRBJ2-1): DVKVTQSSRYLVKRTGEKVFLECVQDMDHENMFWYRQDPGLGLRLIYFSYDVKMKEKGDIPEGYSVSREKKERFSLILESASTNQTSMYLCASSLQGASYNEQFFGPGTRLTVL.

V is TRBV28 and J is TRBJ2-1; 13 bases are shared with TRBD2. Germline CDR1 and CDR2: MDHEN and SYDVKM. The CDR3 runs 17 residues. After removal of 3 bases from V and 2 bases from J, the junction contained 4 bases not matched to a gene. The CDR3 sequence: CASSFGLAGDPYNEQFF. In nucleotides, the CDR3 is TGTGCCAGCAGTTTCGGACTAGCGGGAGACCCCTACAATGAGCAGTTCTTC.

V usage is TRBV27 and J usage is TRBJ1-5, with D possibly matching TRBD1 (5 bases). Germline V gene lookup returns CDR1 MNHEY and CDR2 SMNVEV (reference sequence). This CDR3 region has 18 residues. With 5 bases removed from V and 7 bases from J, the gap between germline ends came to 27 bases. The CDR3 loop reads CASSIPIYRQGQEQPQHF. CDR3 coding DNA: TGTGCCAGCAGTATCCCCATATATCGGCAGGGCCAAGAACAGCCCCAGCATTTT.

This chain links TRBV14 with TRBJ1-1; tentatively, D is TRBD1 (6 bases). The CDR3 is 13 residues long. Trimming shortened V by 8 bases and J by 0 bases, and 10 bases separated the two germline ends. CDR1 is SGHDN and CDR2 is FVKESK in the germline V gene. The CDR3 DNA reads as TGTGCCAGCTCAGGGGAATTGAACACTGAAGCTTTCTTT. As protein: CASSGELNTEAFF.

This rearrangement joins TRBV4-1 to TRBJ2-1; 8 bases match TRBD2. The CDR3 length is 18 residues. The ends lost 2 bases at V and 0 bases at J; junction bases unmatched: 9. Germline assignment: CDR1 MGHRA and CDR2 YSYEKL. For the CDR3, the DNA is TGCGCCAGCAGCCAACTTACCTCGACTAGCGACTCCTACAATGAGCAGTTCTTC. Amino acid sequence: CASSQLTSTSDSYNEQFF.

This chain links TRBV18 with TRBJ1-2, with D perhaps matching TRBD1 (5 bases). This CDR3 region has 14 residues. CDR1 KGHSH and CDR2 LQKENI come from the germline V gene. V gave up 0 bases and J gave up 3 bases, with 8 bases separating them. CDR3 sequence (DNA): TGTGCCAGCTCACCACCTGGGGGGGACTATGGCTACACCTTC. It specifies CASSPPGGDYGYTF.

This rearrangement joins TRBV6-1 to TRBJ1-5, with TRBD1 matching over 8 bases. V lost 3 bases and J lost 0; bases outside the gene matches: 1. Germline loops: CDR1 MNHNS, CDR2 SASEGT. CDR3 size: 15 residues. The CDR3 loop is CASSEDRASNQPQHF. The CDR3 DNA reads TGTGCCAGCAGTGAGGACAGGGCTAGCAATCAGCCCCAGCATTTT.